These 15 T cell receptor beta chains came from one sample sequenced in a study of cytomegalovirus exposure and HLA in healthy donors. The study ran its PCR with 60 Vbeta and 13 Jbeta primers. Measured with immunoSEQ multiplex PCR; TCRdb has only the in-frame clones, and not every one. This table has some 150,000 clones, about 82% appearing once. The sample taken for sequencing was PBMCs. The origin of the receptors is a female donor in good health and CMV-seropositive.

The chain recombines TRBV5-6 with TRBJ2-5, with no clear D. V lost 4 bases to trimming and J lost 4 bases, with 14 bases between them. Germline lookup yields CDR1 SGHDT and CDR2 YYEEEE. The CDR3 sequence is 14 residues long. DNA for the CDR3: TGTGCCAGCAGCCCGCTGGCAGGAATAGAGACCCAGTACTTC. This codes for CASSPLAGIETQYF. The whole variable domain, remainder taken from reference TRBV5-6 and TRBJ2-5, is DAGVTQSPTHLIKTRGQQVTLRCSPKSGHDTVSWYQQALGQGPQFIFQYYEEEERQRGNFPDRFSGHQFPNYSSELNVNALLLGDSALYLCASSPLAGIETQYFGPGTRLLVL.

The chain combines TRBV7-6 with TRBJ1-5, with D unresolved. Deletions cut 1 base from V and 3 bases from J, with 13 bases between. Germline V gene sequence: CDR1 SGHVS, CDR2 FNYEAQ. The CDR3 sequence is 16 residues long. The CDR3 DNA follows: TGTGCCAGCAGCTTAGGAGGGTCGGAGATCAATCAGCCCCAGCATTTT. It specifies CASSLGGSEINQPQHF.

This rearrangement joins TRBV5-1 to TRBJ1-5; 7 nucleotides line up with TRBD1. The CDR3 sequence is 15 residues long. V lost 1 base, J lost 3 bases, and 4 bases stayed unmatched. The germline gives CDR1 SGHRS, CDR2 YFSETQ. The CDR3, as DNA: TGCGCCAGCAGCTTGACAGGGGATATCAATCAGCCCCAGCATTTT. Translation gives CASSLTGDINQPQHF.

This chain joins TRBV5-4 and TRBJ1-4, with D possibly matching TRBD1 (6 bases). V lost 4 bases, J lost 1 base, and 8 bases lay in between. Germline CDR1 SGHNT, CDR2 YYREEE (reference sequence). CDR3 size: 14 residues. The CDR3 here is CASSLDRTNEKLFF. DNA for the CDR3: TGTGCCAGCAGCCTGGACAGAACTAATGAAAAACTGTTTTTT.

This rearrangement joins TRBV7-6 to TRBJ2-3; D perhaps matches TRBD2 (6 bases). Trimming took off 4 bases at V and 1 base at J, with 18 bases between the two ends. Germline CDR1 and CDR2: SGHVS and FNYEAQ. This CDR3 contains 17 residues. CDR3 sequence reads: CASSYRRGPLGTDTQYF. CDR3 nucleotides: TGTGCCAGCAGCTACAGGCGGGGTCCCCTAGGCACAGATACGCAGTATTTT.

This sequence joins TRBV29-1 and TRBJ1-2; no clear D gene. CDR1 is SQVTM and CDR2 is ANQGSEA in the germline V gene. V lost 2 bases and J lost 4, with 14 bases in between. The CDR3 has 14 residues. CDR3 residues: CSVEWAGLGYGYTF. As DNA, the CDR3 is TGCAGCGTTGAATGGGCTGGTTTGGGCTATGGCTACACCTTC. Full variable domain (missing parts from reference TRBV29-1 and TRBJ1-2): SAVISQKPSRDICQRGTSLTIQCQVDSQVTMMFWYRQQPGQSLTLIATANQGSEATYESGFVIDKFPISRPNLTFSTLTVSNMSPEDSSIYLCSVEWAGLGYGYTFGSGTRLTVV.

The genes are TRBV4-1 and TRBJ1-1; D is possibly TRBD1 (6 bases). The ends were cut back, 4 bases at V and 6 bases at J, with 15 bases in the middle. In germline, CDR1 is MGHRA, CDR2 YSYEKL. CDR3 length equals 14 residues. Written as DNA, the CDR3 is TGCGCCAGCAGCCGCACGCTACAGGGTTCTGAAGCTTTCTTT. Translating it yields CASSRTLQGSEAFF.

J is TRBJ1-6 and V is TRBV6-6; TRBD1 is a possible D gene (5 bases). Trimming took off 2 bases at V and 9 bases at J, with 14 bases between the two ends. Germline loops: CDR1 MNHNY, CDR2 SVGAGI (reference sequence). The CDR3 runs 15 residues. This CDR3 reads CASSYGALTRSPLHF. The CDR3 nucleotides are TGTGCCAGCAGTTACGGGGCGCTCACTCGTTCACCCCTCCACTTT.

Written as DNA, the CDR3 is TGTGCCAGCAGTCCCCGGGACCGGGGGATAGATACGCAGTATTTT. Its protein is CASSPRDRGIDTQYF. The V call is TRBV6-1, the J call TRBJ2-3; D possibly corresponds to TRBD2 (6 bases). The length of the CDR3 is 15 residues. Germline lookup yields CDR1 MNHNS and CDR2 SASEGT. Trimming shortened V by 5 bases and J by 5 bases, and 17 bases separated the two germline ends.

This chain connects TRBV6-6 to TRBJ2-1; D perhaps matches TRBD2 (5 bases). Germline CDR1 is MNHNY and CDR2 is SVGAGI (reference sequence). The CDR3 loop spans 14 amino acids. Trimming removed 2 bases at V and 9 bases at J, with 14 bases between. The CDR3 loop is CASSYGQLGAEQFF. The CDR3 DNA is TGTGCCAGCAGTTACGGCCAACTAGGAGCTGAGCAGTTCTTC.

This clone was recorded only once. This chain joins TRBV28 and TRBJ2-3, with a possible D match to TRBD2 (6 bases). In germline, CDR1 is MDHEN, CDR2 SYDVKM. This CDR3 is 14 amino acids long. Trimming cost V 5 bases and J 3 bases, with 12 bases left between them. The CDR3, as DNA: TGTGCCAGCAGTGAGGGCGGAGGGACAGATACGCAGTATTTT. Translated, it gives CASSEGGGTDTQYF.

The rearrangement uses TRBV7-2 and TRBJ2-7; 11 nucleotides line up with TRBD1. This CDR3 is built from 14 residues. J was trimmed by 5 bases and V by 6 bases; bases with no gene match: 6. Per the germline V gene, CDR1 is SGHTA and CDR2 is FQGNSA. This CDR3 is CASRWDRGSDEQYF. The CDR3 bases are TGTGCCAGCAGGTGGGACAGGGGGTCTGACGAGCAGTACTTC.

DNA for the CDR3: TGTGCCAGCAGCTTCAGTGGGGCTCGACAGGGCTACGAGCAGTACTTC. Its translation is CASSFSGARQGYEQYF. The chain recombines TRBV11-1 with TRBJ2-7; TRBD1 matches 7 bases. The V gene's germline CDR1 is SGHAT and CDR2 FQDESV (reference sequence). With 3 bases clipped from V and 3 bases from J, the junction kept 11 bases outside the gene matches. The CDR3 is 16 amino acids.

There are a few counts of this clone. The CDR3 coding sequence is TGTGCCTGGAGTGTACGCCTAGTTGGTTTTGTCGATACGCAGTATTTT. This encodes CAWSVRLVGFVDTQYF. J is TRBJ2-3 and V is TRBV30; no firm D call. The V end lost 0 bases, the J end lost 6 bases, and 19 bases lay between the germline ends. The germline V gene has CDR1 GTSNPN and CDR2 SVGIG (reference sequence). The CDR3 covers 16 residues.

The chain uses TRBV7-2 and TRBJ2-3; TRBD2 is a possible D gene (5 bases). V was trimmed by 3 bases and J by 2 bases, leaving 6 bases between them. CDR3 length: 13 residues. CDR1 and CDR2 (germline): SGHTA, FQGNSA. The CDR3 loop is CASSLDSTDTQYF. The CDR3 DNA sequence: TGTGCCAGCAGCTTGGACTCCACAGATACGCAGTATTTT.